Below are 20 T cell receptor beta chains sequenced from a single sample in a study of CD8 T cells in Susac syndrome. The authors reverse transcribed about 0.5 to 1 ug RNA with random hexamers. TCRdb recomputed calls from the immunoSEQ multiplex PCR reads with MiXCR, one row per CDR3 protein. The sample gives tens of thousands of distinct CDR3 sequences, over 85% of which show up once; around 0.45% is in the top ten. Sequencing was carried out using CD8+ T cells from PBMCs. These receptors were collected from a human donor with Susac syndrome.

V is TRBV19 and J is TRBJ1-1, with a tentative D call TRBD1 (5 bases). Germline V CDR1 and CDR2: LNHDA, SQIVND (reference sequence). This CDR3 has 14 residues. V gave up 8 bases and J gave up 0 bases, with 13 bases separating them. CDR3 amino acids: CASCTGDMNTEAFF. The CDR3 bases are TGTGCCAGTTGCACAGGCGATATGAACACTGAAGCTTTCTTT.

The J gene is TRBJ1-3, the V gene TRBV15; TRBD1 matches at 8 bases. This CDR3 comprises 16 residues. Germline V gene lookup returns CDR1 LNHNV and CDR2 YYDKDF (reference sequence). V lost 3 bases to trimming and J lost 4 bases; unmatched junction nucleotides: 8. The CDR3 reads CATSRGTGGTGNTIYF. The DNA for the CDR3 is TGTGCCACCAGCAGGGGAACAGGGGGTACGGGAAACACCATATATTTT. Combining the CDR3 with reference TRBV15 and TRBJ1-3 gives the whole variable domain DAMVIQNPRYQVTQFGKPVTLSCSQTLNHNVMYWYQQKSSQAPKLLFHYYDKDFNNEADTPDNFQSRRPNTSFCFLDIRSPGLGDTAMYLCATSRGTGGTGNTIYFGEGSWLTVV.

The chain joins TRBV2 to TRBJ2-7; D possibly corresponds to TRBD1 (5 bases). Deletions cut 7 bases from V and 5 bases from J, with 18 bases between. Germline-derived CDR1 and CDR2 are SNHLY and FYNNEI. The CDR3 runs 14 residues. In nucleotides, the CDR3 is TGTGCCAGCACCCTAAGGCCAGGGCGTGACGAGCAGTACTTC. Amino acid sequence: CASTLRPGRDEQYF.

The V call is TRBV19, the J call TRBJ2-3, with TRBD2 identical over 11 bases. The V gene end was trimmed by 11 bases and the J gene end by 5 bases; junction bases not matched to a gene: 9. Germline V gene data show CDR1 as LNHDA and CDR2 as SQIVND (reference sequence). The CDR3 is 14 residues long. CDR3 protein: CASTLAGGGDTQYF. For the CDR3, the DNA is TGTGCCTCTACTCTAGCGGGAGGTGGAGATACGCAGTATTTT.

The chain carries TRBV20-1 and TRBJ2-7; 9 positions agree with TRBD1. After removal of 2 bases from V and 3 bases from J, the junction contained 8 bases not matched to a gene. CDR3 length equals 15 residues. Germline V gives CDR1 DFQATT, CDR2 SNEGSKA (reference sequence). For the CDR3, the DNA is TGCAGTGCTAGATCGGGACAGGGAGGGAGCTACGAGCAGTACTTC. Its protein is CSARSGQGGSYEQYF.

The rearrangement uses TRBV29-1 and TRBJ2-7, with a weak D call TRBD1 (5 bases). With 4 bases removed from V and 4 bases from J, the gap between germline ends came to 14 bases. Germline loops: CDR1 SQVTM, CDR2 ANQGSEA. CDR3 length: 13 amino acids. In DNA, the CDR3 is TGCAGCGTTGTAAAGGAGTCAGGGTACGAGCAGTACTTC. It is translated as CSVVKESGYEQYF.

The chain has TRBV7-8 and TRBJ1-5, with D tentatively TRBD1 (6 bases). From germline, CDR1 is SGHVS and CDR2 FQNEAQ. With 6 bases removed from V and 5 bases from J, the gap between germline ends came to 17 bases. The CDR3 covers 15 residues. CDR3 coding DNA: TGTGCCAGCAGTCCGCACCGGGACAATTATCAGCCCCAGCATTTT. It is translated as CASSPHRDNYQPQHF.

CDR3 sequence reads: CASSLSPGTDTQYF. The DNA for the CDR3 is TGTGCCAGCAGTTTATCGCCCGGAACAGATACGCAGTATTTT. The V and J genes are TRBV27 and TRBJ2-3; D is unresolved. Germline lookup yields CDR1 MNHEY and CDR2 SMNVEV (reference sequence). This CDR3 spans 14 amino acids. The germline V and J ends were trimmed by 0 bases and 3 bases, with 7 bases remaining between them.

The chain couples TRBV28 to TRBJ2-2; D is undetermined. V was cut by 10 bases and J by 0 bases, with 9 bases left in between. Germline loops: CDR1 MDHEN, CDR2 SYDVKM. The CDR3 spans 13 residues. The CDR3 sequence is CATLEANTGELFF. The CDR3 DNA sequence: TGTGCCACCCTGGAAGCGAACACCGGGGAGCTGTTTTTT.

V is TRBV4-1 and J is TRBJ1-1, with D maybe TRBD1 (6 bases). V dropped 2 bases and J dropped 1 base, with 8 bases sitting between them. From germline, CDR1 is MGHRA and CDR2 YSYEKL. The CDR3 contains 14 residues. This CDR3 reads CASSQNRANTEAFF. The CDR3, as DNA: TGCGCCAGCAGCCAAAACAGGGCGAACACTGAAGCTTTCTTT.

The chain is built from TRBV29-1 and TRBJ2-5, with unresolved D. V was shortened by 6 bases and J by 5 bases, with 7 bases between the two germline ends. CDR3 length equals 10 residues. Germline loops: CDR1 SQVTM, CDR2 ANQGSEA. CDR3 loop: CSVRVETQYF. CDR3 DNA sequence: TGCAGCGTACGGGTCGAGACCCAGTACTTC.

This sequence joins TRBV20-1 and TRBJ1-5, with 8 bases lining up with TRBD1. The CDR3 contains 14 residues. V was clipped by 1 base and J by 1 base; unmatched bases: 0. The germline V gene has CDR1 DFQATT and CDR2 SNEGSKA (reference sequence). In DNA form, the CDR3 reads TGCAGTGCTAGAGGGACAGGGAGCAATCAGCCCCAGCATTTT. Translating gives CSARGTGSNQPQHF.

The V and J genes are TRBV5-1 and TRBJ2-1, with D tentatively TRBD2 (5 bases). The CDR3 is made up of 13 amino acids. Trimming stripped 5 bases from V and 8 bases from J, with 14 bases between. The V gene's germline CDR1 is SGHRS and CDR2 YFSETQ. The DNA for the CDR3 is TGCGCCAGCAGTTGGTCGGGGAGAGATGAGCAGTTCTTC. Translated: CASSWSGRDEQFF.

The V call is TRBV7-9, the J call TRBJ2-1; 15 bases are a match to TRBD2. Trimming cost V 1 base and J 2 bases; bases outside gene matches: 0. The CDR3 loop spans 17 amino acids. CDR1 is SEHNR and CDR2 is FQNEAQ in the germline V gene (reference sequence). The CDR3 sequence is CASSLGTSGRAYNEQFF. CDR3 DNA sequence: TGTGCCAGCAGCTTAGGGACTAGCGGGAGGGCCTACAATGAGCAGTTCTTC.

The chain links TRBV7-8 to TRBJ2-5, with D possibly matching TRBD2 (5 bases). CDR3 length: 14 amino acids. CDR1 is SGHVS, CDR2 FQNEAQ, per germline. V was clipped by 0 bases and J by 6 bases, with 11 bases between them. CDR3 DNA: TGTGCCAGCAGCTTAGCGCCGGGGAGACAGACCCAGTACTTC. Translation gives CASSLAPGRQTQYF.

This chain links TRBV6-6 with TRBJ1-5; D is uncertain. Germline V lookup: CDR1 MNHNY, CDR2 SVGAGI (reference sequence). The CDR3 is made up of 15 amino acids. The ends were cut back, 0 bases at V and 0 bases at J, with 6 bases in the middle. This chain's CDR3 is CASSYSRDSNQPQHF. CDR3 nucleotide sequence: TGTGCCAGCAGTTACTCGAGGGATAGCAATCAGCCCCAGCATTTT.

This CDR3 reads CASSVGFSSYNEQFF. CDR3 in DNA: TGTGCCAGCAGTGTGGGGTTCTCTTCCTACAATGAGCAGTTCTTC. This chain connects TRBV6-4 to TRBJ2-1; D remains ambiguous. This CDR3 has 15 residues. Trimming pared 4 bases from V and 1 base from J, leaving 11 bases between. Looked up from germline, CDR1 is MRHNA and CDR2 is SNTAGT.

J is TRBJ2-6 and V is TRBV5-4, with 9 nucleotides matching TRBD1. There are 16 residues in the CDR3. The V and J ends lost 3 bases and 4 bases, in that order; junction bases with no gene match: 5. The germline V gene has CDR1 SGHNT and CDR2 YYREEE (reference sequence). CDR3 nucleotide sequence: TGTGCCAGCAGCTCCGGGACAGGGTCCGGGGCCAACGTCCTGACTTTC. It is translated as CASSSGTGSGANVLTF.

This chain uses TRBV6-2 or TRBV6-3 with TRBJ1-1; 7 bases match TRBD1. The CDR3 runs 13 residues. Per germline, CDR1 MNHEY and CDR2 SVGEGT. After removal of 6 bases from V and 2 bases from J, the junction contained 3 bases not matched to a gene. CDR3: CASRWDSNTEAFF. The CDR3 bases are TGTGCCAGCAGATGGGACAGCAACACTGAAGCTTTCTTT.

The CDR3 sequence is CSAAGDRASQETQYF. The CDR3 DNA reads TGCAGCGCCGCTGGAGACAGGGCGAGCCAAGAGACCCAGTACTTC. V gene TRBV29-1 combines with J gene TRBJ2-5; 7 bases are shared with TRBD1. V lost 7 bases to trimming and J lost 1 base; unmatched junction nucleotides: 12. CDR1 and CDR2 (germline): SQVTM, ANQGSEA. CDR3 size: 15 residues.